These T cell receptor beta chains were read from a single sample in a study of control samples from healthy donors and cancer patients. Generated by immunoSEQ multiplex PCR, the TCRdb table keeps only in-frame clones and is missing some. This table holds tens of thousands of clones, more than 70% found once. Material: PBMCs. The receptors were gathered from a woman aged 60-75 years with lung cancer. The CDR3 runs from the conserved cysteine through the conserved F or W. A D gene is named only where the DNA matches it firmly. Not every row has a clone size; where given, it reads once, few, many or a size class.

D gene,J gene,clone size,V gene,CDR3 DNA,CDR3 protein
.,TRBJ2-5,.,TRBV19,TGTGCCAGTAGTAAGGAGGGGCCCCAAGAGACCCAGTACTTC,CASSKEGPQETQYF
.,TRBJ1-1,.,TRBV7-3,TGTGCCAGCAGCGTGGACAGGAACACTGAAGCTTTCTTT,CASSVDRNTEAFF
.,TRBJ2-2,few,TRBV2,TGTGCCAGCAGCAGGGTACCCACCGGGGAGCTGTTTTTT,CASSRVPTGELFF
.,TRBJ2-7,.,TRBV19,TGTGCCAGTAGTATATCGAGGACGTCCTACGAGCAGTACTTC,CASSISRTSYEQYF
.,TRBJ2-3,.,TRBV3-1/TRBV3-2,TGTGCCAGCAGCCCTCGACTAGTACCAGATACGCAGTATTTT,CASSPRLVPDTQYF
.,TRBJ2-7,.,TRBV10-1,TGCGCCAGCAGTGCAGGGACGGAGTTCTCCTACGAGCAGTACTTC,CASSAGTEFSYEQYF
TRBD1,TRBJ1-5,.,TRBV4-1,TGCGCCAGCAGCCCCTCCTCTTTAGGACAGGGTGGCAATCAGCCCCAGCATTTT,CASSPSSLGQGGNQPQHF
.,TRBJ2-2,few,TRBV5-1,TGCGCCAGCAGCTTGGCCTACACCGGGGAGCTGTTTTTT,CASSLAYTGELFF
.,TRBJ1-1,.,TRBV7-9,TGTGCCAGCAGCTTACCTACAGGTGAAGCTTTCTTT,CASSLPTGEAFF
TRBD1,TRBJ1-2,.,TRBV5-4,TGTGCCAGCAGCTCTGGGACAGATAACTATGGCTACACCTTC,CASSSGTDNYGYTF
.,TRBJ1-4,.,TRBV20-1,TGCAGTGCTAGTTATCCAGGCTCAACTAATGAAAAACTGTTTTTT,CSASYPGSTNEKLFF
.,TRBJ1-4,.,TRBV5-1,TGCGCCAGCAGCTTGGATCTTCTGGGCAGGGACGAAAAACTGTTTTTT,CASSLDLLGRDEKLFF
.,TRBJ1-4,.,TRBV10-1,TGCGCCAGCAGTGATGGAGCAACTAATGAAAAACTGTTTTTT,CASSDGATNEKLFF
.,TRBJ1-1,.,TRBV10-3,TGTGCCATCAGTGATTCTGGGTTGGGAGCCCCTGAAGCTTTCTTT,CAISDSGLGAPEAFF
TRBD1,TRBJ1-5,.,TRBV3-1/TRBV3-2,TGTGCCAGCAGCCATGGGACAGATAGCAATCAGCCCCAGCATTTT,CASSHGTDSNQPQHF
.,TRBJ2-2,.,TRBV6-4,TGTGCCAGCGGGGTTCGGGGAACCGGGGAGCTGTTTTTT,CASGVRGTGELFF
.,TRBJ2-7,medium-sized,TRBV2,TGTGCCAGCAGTGCCGGGACCGGAGCCTACGAGCAGTACTTC,CASSAGTGAYEQYF
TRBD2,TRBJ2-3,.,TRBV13,TGTGCCAGCAGCTTTGCCCTAGCGGGGGGGGCCGAGGTCCGGGCCGCGCAGTATTTT,CASSFALAGGAEVRAAQYF
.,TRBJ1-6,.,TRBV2,TGTGCCACGACCTGGGTGGGGGACTCACCCCTCCACTTT,CATTWVGDSPLHF
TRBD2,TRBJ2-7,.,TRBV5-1,TGCGCCAGCAGCCTGAGGACTAGCGTTAGCTCCTACGAGCAGTACTTC,CASSLRTSVSSYEQYF
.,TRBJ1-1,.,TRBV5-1,TGCGCCAGCAGCCCGGACAGCTTGAACACTGAAGCTTTCTTT,CASSPDSLNTEAFF
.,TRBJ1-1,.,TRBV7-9,TGTGCCAGCAGCTTCAGGTCCATGAACACTGAAGCTTTCTTT,CASSFRSMNTEAFF
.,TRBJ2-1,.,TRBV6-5,TGTGCCAGCAGTTATCGGCGCCCGAGCTCCTACAATGAGCAGTTCTTC,CASSYRRPSSYNEQFF
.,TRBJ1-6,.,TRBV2,TGTGCCAGCAGGGAACAGAGCTCCTATAATTCACCCCTCCACTTT,CASREQSSYNSPLHF
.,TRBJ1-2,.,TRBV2,TGTGCCAGCAGGCAGGGATTAAACTATGGCTACACCTTC,CASRQGLNYGYTF
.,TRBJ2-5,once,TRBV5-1,TGCGCCAGCAGCCCTACAGGGAACCAAGAGACCCAGTACTTC,CASSPTGNQETQYF
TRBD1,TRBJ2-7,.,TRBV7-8,TGTGCCAGCAGCATCCGGGACAGGGTCTACGAGCAGTACTTC,CASSIRDRVYEQYF
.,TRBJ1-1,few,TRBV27,TGTGCCAGCAAGAGTGGCACTGAAGCTTTCTTT,CASKSGTEAFF
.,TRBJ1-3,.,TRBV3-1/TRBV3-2,TGTGCCAGCAGCCCACCCCCCTCTGGAAACACCATATATTTT,CASSPPPSGNTIYF
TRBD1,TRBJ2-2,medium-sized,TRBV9,TGTGCCAGCAGCCTAGACAGGGGCGGCACCGGGGAGCTGTTTTTT,CASSLDRGGTGELFF
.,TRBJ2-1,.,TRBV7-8,TGTGCCAGCAGCTTATCCCGCAGGGGGGATGAGCAGTTCTTC,CASSLSRRGDEQFF
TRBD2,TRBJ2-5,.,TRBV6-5,TGTGCCAGCAGCCTCGGGGGGGGAGAGACCCAGTACTTC,CASSLGGGETQYF
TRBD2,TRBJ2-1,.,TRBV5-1,TGCGCCAGCAGCTTGGGGACTAGGGCCGATGAGCAGTTCTTC,CASSLGTRADEQFF
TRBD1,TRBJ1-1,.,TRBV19,TGTGCCAGTAGTCCGCAGGGGGGGAACACTGAAGCTTTCTTT,CASSPQGGNTEAFF
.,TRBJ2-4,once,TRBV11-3,TGTGCCAGCAGCCCCGGAGGGACCTCAGCCAAAAACATTCAGTACTTC,CASSPGGTSAKNIQYF
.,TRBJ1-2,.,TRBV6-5,TGTGCCAGCAGTTATGATCGGGCCCGCTACACCTTC,CASSYDRARYTF
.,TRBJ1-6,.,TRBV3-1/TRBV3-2,TGTGCCAGCAGCCAAAGTGACTATAATTCACCCCTCCACTTT,CASSQSDYNSPLHF
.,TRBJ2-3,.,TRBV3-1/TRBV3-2,TGTGCCAGCAGCCCCCCCAATCTAGGCACAGATACGCAGTATTTT,CASSPPNLGTDTQYF
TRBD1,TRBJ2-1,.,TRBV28,TGTGCCAGCAGCTCAGCCCCCGGGACAGGGGTGGGTGATGAGCAGTTCTTC,CASSSAPGTGVGDEQFF
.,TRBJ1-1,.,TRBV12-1,TGTGCCAGCAGATATTGCAAGGGGCTCTCGGACACTGAAGCTTTCTTT,CASRYCKGLSDTEAFF
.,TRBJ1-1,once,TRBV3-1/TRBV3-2,TGTGCCAGCAGCCAAGTGGGTGGGGACACTGAAGCTTTCTTT,CASSQVGGDTEAFF
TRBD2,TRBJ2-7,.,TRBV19,TGTGCCAGTAGTATAACCGGGACTAGTCACGAGCAGTACTTC,CASSITGTSHEQYF
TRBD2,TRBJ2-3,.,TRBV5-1,TGCGCCAGCAGTGACCAGCGGGGGAACACAGATACGCAGTATTTT,CASSDQRGNTDTQYF
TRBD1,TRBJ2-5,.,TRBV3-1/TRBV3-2,TGTGCCAGCAGCCAAGCCCGCGGCGGGGACAGGGAAGAGACCCAGTACTTC,CASSQARGGDREETQYF
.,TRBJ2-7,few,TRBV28,TGTGCCAGCAGCCCCCACGGTAGCGGAACCTACGAGCAGTACTTC,CASSPHGSGTYEQYF
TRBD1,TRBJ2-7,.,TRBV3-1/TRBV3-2,TGTGCCAGCAGCCAAGCCGGACAGGGGAGAGGGGCCCTCTACGAGCAGTACTTC,CASSQAGQGRGALYEQYF
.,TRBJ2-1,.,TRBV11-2,TGTGCCAGCAGCTTCAGGACTGGATACAATGAGCAGTTCTTC,CASSFRTGYNEQFF
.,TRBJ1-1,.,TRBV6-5,TGTGCCAGCTCACGGCAGACCTACACTGAAGCTTTCTTT,CASSRQTYTEAFF
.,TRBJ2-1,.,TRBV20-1,TGCAGTGCTAGGCGGAATGAGCAGTTCTTC,CSARRNEQFF
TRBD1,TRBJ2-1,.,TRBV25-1,TGTGCCAGCAGTGAATTTTCAGGGGGCCTTGGTGATGAGCAGTTCTTC,CASSEFSGGLGDEQFF
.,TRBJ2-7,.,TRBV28,TGTGCCACGGCTCTGAAACGAGGCGAGCAGTACTTC,CATALKRGEQYF
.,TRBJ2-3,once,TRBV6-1,TGTGCCAGCACCCAGGGAGTGGATACGCAGTATTTT,CASTQGVDTQYF
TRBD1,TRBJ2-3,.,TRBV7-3,TGTGCCAGCAGCTTAGGGCGGGGGACAGGGGGAGATACGCAGTATTTT,CASSLGRGTGGDTQYF
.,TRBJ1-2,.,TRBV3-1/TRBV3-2,TGTGCCAGCAGCAACGAGGCAGAACTGTACTCCTTC,CASSNEAELYSF
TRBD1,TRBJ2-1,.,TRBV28,TGTGCCAGCAGGAGCGCGACAGGGTGGCACAATGAGCAGTTCTTC,CASRSATGWHNEQFF